This TCR beta chain was retrieved from a study of tissue T cells after allogeneic stem cell transplantation (dated by TCRdb to the early 2020s). Regarding the complete study: The study profiled TCR beta repertoires in many tissues obtained from research autopsies of patients with and without GVHD, and also in mouse models of GVHD. The human arm was a prospective observational study without blinding or randomization. The paper as a whole reports these results and caveats: Within patients, how anatomically similar tissues were was a major factor shaping TCR repertoire composition, regardless of disease or transplant status. Sampling depth was acknowledged as a limitation, and the patient cohort was both small and clinically heterogeneous. In both patients and mice, T cells from blood and spleen picked up only a limited part of the TCR repertoire that was detected in tissues. Which tissue TCRs were alloreactive or antigen-specific was not determined in the study, and some of the clones might have been host cells that persisted. Only a few T cell clones appeared in more than one patient, yet motif-based clustering showed tissue-specific repertoire signatures that were shared between patients.

The time point tag for this specimen amounts to: mouse harvest day 7 after allogeneic transplant. Each mouse graft consisted of 10^7 T-cell-depleted bone marrow cells plus 10^6 splenic CD5+ T cells and was given by tail vein injection. GVHD in mice was modeled with a major MHC-mismatch B6 (H2b) into BALB/c (H2d) model, and tissues were profiled at day 7 or 14. Mouse tissues and retro-orbital blood were harvested on day 7 or 14 post-transplant using separate sterile tools per animal; livers were flushed beforehand. Before genomic DNA was isolated with the DNeasy Blood & Tissue Kit, mouse tissues were minced with razor blades in buffered saline. On this clone itself: This clone's antigen is unknown. In this entry, gene names and germline sequences are mouse ones. The missing CDR3 end, 1 residue past where the read stops, is filled in from the germline J gene.

Library preparation used the immunoSEQ multiplex PCR assay. Adaptive Biotechnologies performed TCRbeta CDR3 sequencing at survey depth and reported CDR3 sequences, V/J genes, productive frequency, and template counts. TCR beta CDR3 regions were amplified from genomic DNA instead of RNA. In the authors' own workflow: Jensen-Shannon divergence served to quantify pairwise repertoire overlap between tissues, with 0 meaning identical and 1 meaning complete divergence. Tissues were clustered by single-linkage agglomerative hierarchical clustering of pairwise JSD values and displayed as dendrograms. All patient samples were analyzed with GLIPH2 using simulation_depth 1000, kmer_min_depth 3 and cdr3_length_cutoff 8, and only groups containing more than two unique CDR3s were kept. In a standardized tissue-overlap score, Jaccard GLIPH-group overlap across patients was extrapolated to a standard repertoire size of 1000 clones. Linear mixed-effect models, with tissue included as a fixed effect and individual included as a random effect, were used to assess associations of diversity with clinical or experimental variables. As stored in TCRdb, this immuneACCESS dataset retains in-frame rearrangements with V and J assigned. A fraction of the clones does not appear; measured against another copy, unresolved V genes explain less than half of the discrepancy, and the remainder lacks a known reason. The V and J calls and clone size were taken over from that table, and D and trimming were inferred from the DNA. The sample profile shows thousands of clones; roughly half of them were found once. The top ten hold 12% of the sample.

V is reduced by 1 base and J by 0 bases, leaving a spacing of 5 bases between them. The CDR1 and CDR2 encoded by the germline V gene (reference sequence) are LGHNA and YNLKQL. The CDR3 spans 14 residues, from the cysteine through the phenylalanine. The DNA covers only part of the CDR3, 39 bases in frame from base 1. The chain couples TRBV5 to TRBJ2-4; the D gene is tentatively TRBD1 or TRBD2, each matching 5 bases. Sequencing was carried out using lymph node tissue. The TCR sequence derives from a female BALB/c mouse given C57BL/6 T cells with graft-versus-host disease after an allogeneic hematopoietic cell transplant. Incomplete CDR3 DNA: TGTGCCAGCAGCCAAGGGGGGAGTCAAAACACCTTGTAC. This is translated as CASSQGGSQNTLY. The full CDR3 reads CASSQGGSQNTLYF.